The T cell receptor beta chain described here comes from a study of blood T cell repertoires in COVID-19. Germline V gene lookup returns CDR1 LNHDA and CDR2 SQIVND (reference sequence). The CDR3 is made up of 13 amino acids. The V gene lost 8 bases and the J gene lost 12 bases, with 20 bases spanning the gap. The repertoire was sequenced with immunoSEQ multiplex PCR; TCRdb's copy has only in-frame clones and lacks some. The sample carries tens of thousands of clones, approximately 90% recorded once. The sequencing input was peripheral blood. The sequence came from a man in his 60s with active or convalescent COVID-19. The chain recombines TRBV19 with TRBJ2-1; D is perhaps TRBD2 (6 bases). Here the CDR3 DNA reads TGTGCCAGTTCCGGGACTGAGGGTTCGGGGCAGTTCTTC. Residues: CASSGTEGSGQFF. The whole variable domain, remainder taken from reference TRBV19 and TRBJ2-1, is DGGITQSPKYLFRKEGQNVTLSCEQNLNHDAMYWYRQDPGQGLRLIYYSQIVNDFQKGDIAEGYSVSREKKESFPLTVTSAQKNPTAFYLCASSGTEGSGQFFGPGTRLTVL.